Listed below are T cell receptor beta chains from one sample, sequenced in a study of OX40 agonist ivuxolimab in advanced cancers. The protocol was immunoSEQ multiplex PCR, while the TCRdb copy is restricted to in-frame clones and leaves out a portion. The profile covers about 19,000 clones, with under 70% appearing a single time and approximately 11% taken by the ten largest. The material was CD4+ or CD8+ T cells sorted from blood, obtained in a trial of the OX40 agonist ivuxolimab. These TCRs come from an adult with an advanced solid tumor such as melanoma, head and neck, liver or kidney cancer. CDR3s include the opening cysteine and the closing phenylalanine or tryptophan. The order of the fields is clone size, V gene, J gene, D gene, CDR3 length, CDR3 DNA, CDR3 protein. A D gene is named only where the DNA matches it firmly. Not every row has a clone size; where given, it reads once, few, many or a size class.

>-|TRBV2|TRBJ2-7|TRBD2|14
TGTGCCAGCAGTGAGACTAGCGGGAGATACGAGCAGTACTTC
CASSETSGRYEQYF
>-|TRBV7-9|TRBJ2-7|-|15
TGTGCCAGCAGCTTAGTTTCGGGGGGCCTAAACGAGCAGTACTTC
CASSLVSGGLNEQYF
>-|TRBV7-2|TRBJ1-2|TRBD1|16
TGTGCCAGCAGCTTGGTGGGGACAGGTCGGGAAAAAGGCTACACCTTC
CASSLVGTGREKGYTF
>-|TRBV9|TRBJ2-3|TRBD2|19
TGTGCCAGCAGCGTTACTAGCGGGGGGCTTGGCCCGCAGTCGGATACGCAGTATTTT
CASSVTSGGLGPQSDTQYF
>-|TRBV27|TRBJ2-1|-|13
TGTGCCAGCACTCCCGGCCCCGCGGGTGAGCAGTTCTTC
CASTPGPAGEQFF
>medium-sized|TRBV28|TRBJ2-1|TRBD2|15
TGTGCCAGCAGTTCGCTACTAGCGGGAGGTTCTGAGCAGTTCTTC
CASSSLLAGGSEQFF
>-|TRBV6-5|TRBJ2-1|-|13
TGTGCCAGCACGGCACGTACCTACAATGAGCAGTTCTTC
CASTARTYNEQFF
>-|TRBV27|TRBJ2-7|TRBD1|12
TGTGCCAGCCGACAGGGGGCGTGGGAGCAGTACTTC
CASRQGAWEQYF
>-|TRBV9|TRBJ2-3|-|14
TGTGCCAGCAGCGCCAGGGGTCTGGCAGATACGCAGTATTTT
CASSARGLADTQYF
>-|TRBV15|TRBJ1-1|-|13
TGTGCCACCAGCAGAGGTATGAACACTGAAGCTTTCTTT
CATSRGMNTEAFF
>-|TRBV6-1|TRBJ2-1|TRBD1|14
TGTGCCAGCTTAGGGACAGACTCCTACAATGAGCAGTTCTTC
CASLGTDSYNEQFF
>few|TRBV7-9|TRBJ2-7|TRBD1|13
TGTGGGACCAGGGACAGCCTCTCCTACGAGCAGTACTTC
CGTRDSLSYEQYF
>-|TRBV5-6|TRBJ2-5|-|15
TGTGCCAGCAGCTTGTTTATCACATCCCTGGAGACCCAGTACTTC
CASSLFITSLETQYF
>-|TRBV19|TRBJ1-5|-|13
TGTGCCAGTAGTATCAACACCGCCCAACCCCAGCATTTT
CASSINTAQPQHF
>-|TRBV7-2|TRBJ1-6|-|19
TGTGCCAGCAGCTTAGCGGACGGGGGCAGGGAACAGGAAAATTCACCCCTCCACTTT
CASSLADGGREQENSPLHF
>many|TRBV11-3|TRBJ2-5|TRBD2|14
TGTGCCAGCAGCCCGGGAGGGGAGTCGGAGACCCAGTACTTC
CASSPGGESETQYF
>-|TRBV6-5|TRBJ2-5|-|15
TGTGCCAGCGGGCCCGAGGGCCTCGAAGAAGAGACCCAGTACTTC
CASGPEGLEEETQYF
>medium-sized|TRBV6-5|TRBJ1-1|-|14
TGTGCCAGCAGCCTCACTAAGGGGGGCACTGAAGCTTTCTTT
CASSLTKGGTEAFF
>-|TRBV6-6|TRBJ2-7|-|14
TGTGCCAGCAGTTACTCTTGGGGTTCCTACGAGCAGTACTTC
CASSYSWGSYEQYF
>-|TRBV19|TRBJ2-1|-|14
TGTGCCAGTAGTATTGGGGTAGCCCTCAATGAGCAGTTCTTC
CASSIGVALNEQFF
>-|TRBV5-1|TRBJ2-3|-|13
TGCGCCAGCAGCTCTTATGGCCCAGATACGCAGTATTTT
CASSSYGPDTQYF
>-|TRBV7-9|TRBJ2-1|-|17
TGTGCCAGCAGCACCCGGTTCGGTTCCCAAAACCTCGATGAGCAGTTCTTC
CASSTRFGSQNLDEQFF
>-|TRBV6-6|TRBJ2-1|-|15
TGTGCCAGCAGAACCCCAGACCCCCAAAGCAATGAGCAGTTCTTC
CASRTPDPQSNEQFF
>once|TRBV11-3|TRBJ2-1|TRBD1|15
TGTGCCAGCAGTTCGGACAGGGGGGTCCACAATGAGCAGTTCTTC
CASSSDRGVHNEQFF
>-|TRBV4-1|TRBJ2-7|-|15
TGCGCCAGCAGCCAAGTAGAAGGGTTCGCCTACGAGCAGTACTTC
CASSQVEGFAYEQYF
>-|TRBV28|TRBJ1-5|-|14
TGTGCCAGCGGATTTCAGGGACTCAATCAGCCCCAGCATTTT
CASGFQGLNQPQHF
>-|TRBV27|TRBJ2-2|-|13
TGTGCCAGCAGTTTATCGTTCCCCGGGGAGCTGTTTTTT
CASSLSFPGELFF
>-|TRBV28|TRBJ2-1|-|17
TGTGCCAGCAGTTTTCCATTGGATAGGGTCTCCTACAATGAGCAGTTCTTC
CASSFPLDRVSYNEQFF
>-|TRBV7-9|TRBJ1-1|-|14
TGTGCCAGCAGCTCTGTACAGGGAGGTACTGAAGCTTTCTTT
CASSSVQGGTEAFF
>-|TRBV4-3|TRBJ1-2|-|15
TGCGCCAGCAGCCAAGGAGTGGCTTCCAGCTATGGCTACACCTTC
CASSQGVASSYGYTF
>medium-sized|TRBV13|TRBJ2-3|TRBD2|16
TGTGCCAGCAGCTCTCGGTTAGCGGGAGTACCAGATACGCAGTATTTT
CASSSRLAGVPDTQYF
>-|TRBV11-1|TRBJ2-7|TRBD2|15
TGTGCCAGCAGTCAGACTAGCGGGGCATCCTACGAGCAGTACTTC
CASSQTSGASYEQYF
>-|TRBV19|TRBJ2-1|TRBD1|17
TGTGCCAGTAGTATAGCCCCCGGGACAGGGAGGCTGGATGAGCAGTTCTTC
CASSIAPGTGRLDEQFF
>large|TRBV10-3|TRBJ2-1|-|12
TGTGCCATCAGTGAGTCGAACAATGAGCAGTTCTTC
CAISESNNEQFF
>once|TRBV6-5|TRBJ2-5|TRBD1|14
TGTGCCAGCAGCCAGGGACAGGGAACGGAGACCCAGTACTTC
CASSQGQGTETQYF
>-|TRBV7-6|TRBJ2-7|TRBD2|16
TGTGCCAGCAGCCCCGCAGCGAGCGGGGGGGCACATGAGCAGTACTTC
CASSPAASGGAHEQYF
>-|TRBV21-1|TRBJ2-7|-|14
TGTGCCAGCACCCCCCGGGACCCAAGCTACGAGCAGTACTTC
CASTPRDPSYEQYF
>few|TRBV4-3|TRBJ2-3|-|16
TGCGCCAGCAGCCAAGTTCTTTGGGCTAGCACAGATACGCAGTATTTT
CASSQVLWASTDTQYF
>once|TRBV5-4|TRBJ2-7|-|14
TGTGCCAGCAGCTTCGGGGGCAGTTACTACGAGCAGTACTTC
CASSFGGSYYEQYF
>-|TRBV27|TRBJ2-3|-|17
TGTGCCAGCAGTTTGTTGATGGGGGCGCCAGGGGGGGATACGCAGTATTTT
CASSLLMGAPGGDTQYF
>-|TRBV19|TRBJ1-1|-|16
TGTGCCAGTAGTAATCGGGAGAGGGGCATGAACACTGAAGCTTTCTTT
CASSNRERGMNTEAFF
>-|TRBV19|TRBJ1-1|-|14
TGTGCCAGTAGTGTGGGACCTTTCCCCTTTGAAGCTTTCTTT
CASSVGPFPFEAFF